The clone carrying this T cell receptor (beta chain) was counted ten times or more. This sample stems from a study of blood T cell repertoires in COVID-19. In the study overall: Acute and convalescent COVID-19 samples came from the United States, Italy and Spain. PBMCs, B-cell-depleted T cells, or T cells provided the cDNA or gDNA that made up the material.

V was cut by 0 bases and J by 4 bases, with 5 bases left in between. CDR3 length: 13 amino acids. Germline CDR1 SGHAT, CDR2 FQNNGV. Source study methods: Nucleated cell counts were estimated from reference gene primer amplification. Assay used: immunoSEQ multiplex PCR; TCRdb lists only in-frame clones, some missing. From that table come the V and J calls and clone size; the DNA was used to work out D and trimming. The sample holds some 300,000 clones, approximately 88% seen once. The origin of this receptor is a woman under 40 who had recovered from COVID-19. Sequences were obtained from peripheral blood. The chain carries TRBV11-2 and TRBJ2-3; D call uncertain. The CDR3 bases are TGTGCCAGCAGCTTAGATCGGTCAGATACGCAGTATTTT. Its protein product is CASSLDRSDTQYF.